The text below deals with one T cell receptor (beta chain). Its antigen is unknown. Sequence at one end of the junction differs from germline and may be a read error. Following RNA extraction, reverse transcription yielded cDNA that acted as the sequencing template. Assay used: immunoSEQ multiplex PCR; TCRdb lists only in-frame clones, some missing. This sample has 100,000 to 150,000 clones, with 47% found just once. From germline, CDR1 is SEHNR and CDR2 FQNEAQ (reference sequence). The CDR3 consists of 15 residues. The record originates from a study of CD8+ T cells in alopecia areata. Study findings and constraints: Lesional scalp exceeded normal scalp in clonality, especially in alopecia totalis/universalis.

Alopecia areata patients provided lesional scalp punch biopsies and peripheral blood. Sequencing was carried out using NKG2D-low CD8+ T cells sorted from blood. V usage is TRBV7-9 and J usage is TRBJ2-1; 10 bases fit TRBD1. The clonotype was recovered from a human donor with alopecia areata. Here the CDR3 DNA reads TGCGCCAGCAGCTTAACGGGACAGGGGCTCGATGAGCAGTTCTTC. The encoded protein is CASSLTGQGLDEQFF.